This record concerns one T cell receptor (beta chain) sequence. Its antigen is as yet unknown. Beta-chain TCR CDR3 regions were amplified from RNA transcripts. First-round RT-PCR employed HTBI primers, with a second-round multiplex PCR after it. TCRdb reprocessed the multiplex PCR reads via MiXCR and lists one record per CDR3 protein. Of 170,000 or so distinct CDR3 sequences in the sample, less than 45% were seen once. The trim removed 7 bases at V and 0 bases at J, leaving 9 bases unmatched. In germline, CDR1 is MNHEY, CDR2 SVGEGT. This CDR3 is built from 15 residues. The sample belongs to a study of Graves' ophthalmopathy and Graves' hyperthyroidism. On the study more broadly: Ahead of any treatment, peripheral blood was obtained at the initial diagnosis.

Study results and limitations: Ophthalmopathy cases were distinguished from stable hyperthyroidism by a 13-signature model, reaching over 85% sensitivity and 65% to 83% specificity. Predictions made by the model for ophthalmopathy progression reached more than 55% sensitivity and 72% to 85% specificity.

This chain joins TRBV6-2 or TRBV6-3 and TRBJ2-7, with 7 positions matching TRBD2. The clonotype originates from a woman aged 40 to 50 with Graves' ophthalmopathy. The sequenced sample was peripheral blood. The CDR3 nucleotides read TGTGCCAGCACCCTAGCTAGCGGACGCTCCTACGAGCAGTACTTC. This encodes CASTLASGRSYEQYF.